These 8 T cell receptor beta chains originate from one sample sequenced in a study of cytomegalovirus exposure and HLA in healthy donors. 60 Vbeta and 13 Jbeta primers were used in PCR. The data were produced by immunoSEQ multiplex PCR, yet TCRdb's version contains in-frame clones alone and is incomplete. Altogether 95,000 to 110,000 clones are present, roughly 75% being singletons, with the ten largest covering around 1.5%. Sequencing was done on a sample of PBMCs. Receptors originate from a woman aged 40 to 50 in good health and CMV-seronegative.

The CDR3 bases are TGTGCCAGCAGCTTAGCTTCATCGGGGGGCAAAGAGACCCAGTACTTC. This codes for CASSLASSGGKETQYF. The chain uses TRBV7-9 and TRBJ2-5, with a weak D call TRBD2 (7 bases). CDR1 SEHNR and CDR2 FQNEAQ come from the germline V gene (reference sequence). Trimming left V 0 bases short and J 3 bases short, with 14 bases between. The CDR3 length is 16 residues.

DNA of the CDR3: TGTGCCAGCAGTTTAAGGAGCACTGAAGCTTTCTTT. Its protein is CASSLRSTEAFF. V and J are TRBV28 and TRBJ1-1; D is unclear. V shed 2 bases and J shed 4 bases, with 5 bases lying between them. Germline lookup yields CDR1 MDHEN and CDR2 SYDVKM. The CDR3 sequence is 12 residues long.

CDR3 sequence reads: CASATTSGTYNEQFF. CDR3 DNA sequence: TGTGCCAGCGCCACGACTAGCGGGACATACAATGAGCAGTTCTTC. The gene calls are TRBV6-4 and TRBJ2-1; TRBD2 matches at 11 bases. Germline V gene sequence: CDR1 MRHNA, CDR2 SNTAGT. CDR3 length equals 15 residues. The ends lost 8 bases at V and 4 bases at J; junction bases unmatched: 7.

V and J are TRBV5-4 and TRBJ2-2; 8 nucleotides align to TRBD1. Germline lookup yields CDR1 SGHNT and CDR2 YYREEE (reference sequence). This CDR3 contains 14 residues. The junction had 6 bases not matched to a gene; V was cut back by 4 bases and J by 7 bases. The CDR3 is CASSPRGQDGELFF. The CDR3, as DNA: TGTGCCAGCAGCCCCAGGGGGCAGGACGGGGAGCTGTTTTTT.

The chain is built from TRBV28 and TRBJ1-3; no definite D call. The CDR3 has 14 amino acids. V shed 6 bases and J shed 2 bases, with 11 bases lying between them. Germline CDR1 and CDR2: MDHEN and SYDVKM. The CDR3 nucleotides are TGTGCCAGCAGGGAGGGCTATACTGGAAACACCATATATTTT. Its translation is CASREGYTGNTIYF. The full variable domain, completed using reference TRBV28 and TRBJ1-3, is DVKVTQSSRYLVKRTGEKVFLECVQDMDHENMFWYRQDPGLGLRLIYFSYDVKMKEKGDIPEGYSVSREKKERFSLILESASTNQTSMYLCASREGYTGNTIYFGEGSWLTVV.

CDR3 DNA: TGTGCCAGCACCGGAGCGGGAGGTACCTACGAGCAGTACTTC. Translation gives CASTGAGGTYEQYF. The chain joins TRBV28 to TRBJ2-7, with TRBD2 matching over 9 bases. Germline lookup yields CDR1 MDHEN and CDR2 SYDVKM. This CDR3 region has 14 residues. Trimming cost V 7 bases and J 2 bases; bases outside gene matches: 6.

The rearrangement joins TRBV29-1 to TRBJ2-5; 14 nucleotides align to TRBD2. The V segment lost 4 bases and the J segment 4 bases; nucleotides outside the gene matches: 5. The CDR3 length is 15 residues. Germline V gene data show CDR1 as SQVTM and CDR2 as ANQGSEA. CDR3 DNA sequence: TGCAGCGTTGGAGGGACTAGCGGGAGTGGAGAGACCCAGTACTTC. As protein: CSVGGTSGSGETQYF.

This rearrangement joins TRBV19 to TRBJ2-2; weak D call: TRBD1 (6 bases). From germline, CDR1 is LNHDA and CDR2 SQIVND (reference sequence). The CDR3 contains 14 residues. The ends were cut back, 9 bases at V and 1 base at J, with 12 bases in the middle. As DNA, the CDR3 is TGTGCCAGCAGAGAACAGGGGAACACCGGGGAGCTGTTTTTT. Amino acids: CASREQGNTGELFF.